This T cell receptor (beta chain) was identified in a study of T cells in localized non-small cell lung cancer. Whole-study results and caveats: Adjacent lung tissue had a median approximately 61 of the top 100 clones found in the tumor. The study found T cell clonality highest in uninvolved adjacent lung, above tumor. Sequencing covered just one tumor region, so heterogeneity cannot be ruled out.

CDR3 size: 13 residues. Trimming cost V 0 bases and J 14 bases; bases outside gene matches: 7. Germline loops: CDR1 LGHNA, CDR2 YSLEER. Data came from immunoSEQ multiplex PCR; TCRdb stores just in-frame clones and leaves some out. The sample lists 45,000 to 70,000 clones, 80% to 90% seen once, with roughly 5.1% in the top ten. Details on this clone: The antigen is not known.

This sequence joins TRBV4-3 and TRBJ2-3, with 8 bases lining up with TRBD2. The TCR comes from a woman aged 35 to 75 with stage I lung adenocarcinoma. The sequencing used peripheral blood, collected before any cancer treatment. The CDR3 nucleotides read TGCGCCAGCAGCCAAGACCAAGCGGGGGCCCGGTATTTT. Protein: CASSQDQAGARYF.